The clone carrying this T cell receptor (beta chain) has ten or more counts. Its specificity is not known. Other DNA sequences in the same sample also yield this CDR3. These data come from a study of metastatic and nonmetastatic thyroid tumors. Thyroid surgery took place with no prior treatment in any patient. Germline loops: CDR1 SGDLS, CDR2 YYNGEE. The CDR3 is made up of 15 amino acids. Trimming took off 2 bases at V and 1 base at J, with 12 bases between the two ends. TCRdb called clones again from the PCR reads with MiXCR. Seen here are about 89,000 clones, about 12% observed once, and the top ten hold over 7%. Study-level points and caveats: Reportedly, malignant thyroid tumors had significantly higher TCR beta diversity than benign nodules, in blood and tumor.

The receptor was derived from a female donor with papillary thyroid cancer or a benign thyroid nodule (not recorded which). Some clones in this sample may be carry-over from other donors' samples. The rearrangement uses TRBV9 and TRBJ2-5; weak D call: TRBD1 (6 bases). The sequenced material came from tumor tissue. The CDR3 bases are TGTGCCAGCAGCGTGCTGACAGGCAGCCAAGAGACCCAGTACTTC. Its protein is CASSVLTGSQETQYF.